This T cell receptor beta chain was recorded in a study of cytomegalovirus exposure and HLA in healthy donors. Points from the study as a whole: In a later analysis, a missense DCLRE1C variant was linked to TCR beta V- and J-gene trimming. An analysis was carried out at a later point. It showed that HLA-associated TCR beta chains were more clonally expanded than equally common non-associated chains.

The CDR3 covers 15 residues. Losses at the gene ends were 4 bases for V and 7 bases for J; bases not matched to a gene: 5. CDR1 is SGHVS and CDR2 is FNYEAQ in the germline V gene. Vbeta (60) and Jbeta (13) primers were used in the PCR. The method was immunoSEQ multiplex PCR; TCRdb's version includes in-frame clones alone and lacks a portion of them. The sample lists 95,000 to 110,000 clones, less than 80% occurring once. Regarding this clone: What it binds is not known.

The chain uses TRBV7-6 and TRBJ1-4; TRBD1 aligns across 11 bases. Sequencing was carried out using PBMCs. The sequence derives from a man aged 30 to 45 in good health and CMV-seronegative. CDR3 loop: CASSSTGTGGEKLFF. CDR3 DNA sequence: TGTGCCAGCAGCTCGACCGGGACAGGGGGTGAAAAACTGTTTTTT.